The 4 T cell receptor beta chains in this list originate from one sample, sequenced in a study of CD8 T cell repertoires and HIV-1 epitope variants. Sequenced by immunoSEQ multiplex PCR; TCRdb stores in-frame clones only, minus some. Among about 95,000 clones listed, roughly four fifths were seen once. The sequenced sample was uncultured baseline CD8+ T cells from peripheral blood mononuclear cells (PBMCs). These receptors were taken from a male donor with HIV.

The V gene is TRBV5-4, the J gene TRBJ1-3; D unresolved. V was clipped by 2 bases and J by 2 bases, with 11 bases between them. The CDR3 consists of 15 residues. Germline values: CDR1 SGHNT, CDR2 YYREEE (reference sequence). CDR3 DNA: TGTGCCAGCAGCTTACCCGGGCCACCTGGAAACACCATATATTTT. Translation gives CASSLPGPPGNTIYF.

This clone was detected only a few times. The chain is built from TRBV11-2 and TRBJ2-7; D ambiguous. The CDR3 covers 12 residues. Germline loops: CDR1 SGHAT, CDR2 FQNNGV. Trimming removed 3 bases at V and 4 bases at J, with 7 bases between. CDR3 DNA: TGTGCCAGCAGCTTCGACCTTTACGAGCAGTACTTC. Its protein product is CASSFDLYEQYF.

This clone was observed once. The chain links TRBV11-2 to TRBJ2-7; D not resolved. Between the trimmed V and J ends, which lost 2 bases and 6 bases, there was a span of 8 bases. Germline V gives CDR1 SGHAT, CDR2 FQNNGV. The length of the CDR3 is 12 residues. CDR3 sequence reads: CASSLKVTEQYF. As DNA, the CDR3 is TGTGCCAGCAGCTTAAAGGTGACCGAGCAGTACTTC.

The DNA for the CDR3 is TGTGCCAGCAGCCCTGTGGGCACCCCCATGACAGGGAACTATGGCTACACCTTC. It translates to CASSPVGTPMTGNYGYTF. This chain uses TRBV7-2 with TRBJ1-2; 7 nucleotides line up with TRBD1. The CDR3 consists of 18 residues. Trimming took 5 bases from V and 2 from J; bases not matched to a gene: 17. The germline gives CDR1 SGHTA, CDR2 FQGNSA.